This is a list of T cell receptor beta chains from one sample in a study of cytomegalovirus exposure and HLA in healthy donors. The table came from immunoSEQ multiplex PCR; TCRdb's copy has only in-frame clones and leaves some out. The table lists a few hundred thousand clones, approximately 80% of them singletons. The source material was PBMCs. The receptors originated from a man aged 25 to 40 in good health and CMV-seronegative. Each CDR3 is given with its conserved first and last residue. Each record gives: V gene, J gene, clone size, D gene, CDR3 DNA, CDR3 protein. D genes are given only for firm matches. Not all rows give a size; the values are once, few, many and, for expanded clones, a class.

TRBV4-1	TRBJ2-2	NA	TRBD1	TGCGCCAGCAGCCAGGTTACAGGGGTCTCAAAACACACCGGGGAGCTGTTTTTT	CASSQVTGVSKHTGELFF
TRBV5-6	TRBJ2-1	NA	TRBD2	TGTGCCAGCAGCTTGGTTAGCGGGGAAAATGAGCAGTTCTTC	CASSLVSGENEQFF
TRBV5-4	TRBJ2-7	NA	NA	TGTGCCAGCAGCTTAGGTTTTCGGAACTACGAGCAGTACTTC	CASSLGFRNYEQYF
TRBV15	TRBJ2-6	NA	TRBD1	TGTGCCACCAGCAGTGGACAGGAATTCGGTGGGGCCAACGTCCTGACTTTC	CATSSGQEFGGANVLTF
TRBV28	TRBJ1-2	NA	NA	TGTGCCAGCACAGGGAACTATGGCTACACCTTC	CASTGNYGYTF
TRBV10-1	TRBJ2-7	once	TRBD1	TGCGCCAGCAGTGAGTCGACAGGGGCGCAGTACTTC	CASSESTGAQYF
TRBV6-1	TRBJ1-6	NA	NA	TGTGCCAGCAGTGAATGGGGGCGCCGGGATTCACCCCTCCACTTT	CASSEWGRRDSPLHF
TRBV15	TRBJ2-7	NA	NA	TGTGCCACCAGCAGGGGACATCCCTACGAGCAGTACTTC	CATSRGHPYEQYF
TRBV7-8	TRBJ1-2	few	TRBD1	TGTGCCAGCAGCTCAACGACAGGGACGGGCTACACCTTC	CASSSTTGTGYTF
TRBV7-2	TRBJ2-3	few	NA	TGTGCCAGCAGCTTAGAGGTGGGGGGGCATAATACGCAGTATTTT	CASSLEVGGHNTQYF
TRBV6-1	TRBJ1-6	NA	TRBD1	TGTGCCAGCGGGACAGGGGGCAATTCACCCCTCCACTTT	CASGTGGNSPLHF
TRBV4-2	TRBJ1-1	NA	NA	TGTGCCAGCAGCCAAGACTTTGCAGGGGTGGGGAACACTGAAGCTTTCTTT	CASSQDFAGVGNTEAFF
TRBV12-5	TRBJ2-3	few	TRBD2	TGTGCTAGTGGTTTGGATAGCGGGGGGGCGGCAGATACGCAGTATTTT	CASGLDSGGAADTQYF
TRBV6-5	TRBJ1-6	NA	NA	TGTGCCAGCAGTTACTTCACAAATTCACCCCTCCACTTT	CASSYFTNSPLHF
TRBV5-1	TRBJ2-1	once	NA	TGCGCCAGCAGCGTCGGTAGTTCCGGGGAGCAGTTCTTC	CASSVGSSGEQFF
TRBV4-2	TRBJ2-1	NA	NA	TGTGCCAGCAGCCAACATAAAGAGTTCACCTACAATGAGCAGTTCTTC	CASSQHKEFTYNEQFF
TRBV9	TRBJ2-5	NA	TRBD2	TGTGCCAGCAGCGTAGAGGTAGCGGGGTACCAAGAGACCCAGTACTTC	CASSVEVAGYQETQYF
TRBV28	TRBJ1-2	NA	TRBD1	TGTGCCAGCCTCCCAAAGCTGGCAGGGGGCGCGATTGACTATGGCTACACCTTC	CASLPKLAGGAIDYGYTF
TRBV6-5	TRBJ1-2	once	NA	TGTGCCAGCAGTACCAGGGCAGGGGCTAACTATGGCTACACCTTC	CASSTRAGANYGYTF
TRBV27	TRBJ2-7	NA	NA	TGTGCCAGGAGTTCGGTCGGCTACGAGCAGTACTTC	CARSSVGYEQYF
TRBV28	TRBJ2-1	NA	NA	TGTGCCAGCAGTTTCGGGACACTTTACAATGAGCAGTTCTTC	CASSFGTLYNEQFF
TRBV30	TRBJ1-3	NA	NA	TGTGCCGCCCCCGTGGGGGCGCCTGGAAACACCATATATTTT	CAAPVGAPGNTIYF
TRBV4-1	TRBJ2-7	NA	TRBD2	TGCGCCAGCAGCCAAGACCTCCGGACTAGCCTCTCCCAGTGGGAGCAGTACTTC	CASSQDLRTSLSQWEQYF
TRBV18	TRBJ1-1	NA	NA	TGTGCCAGCTCACCAGGCAGGGGAAGCGACGCTTTCTTT	CASSPGRGSDAFF
TRBV5-4	TRBJ1-1	NA	NA	TGTGCCAGCAGCCCTCAGGGGAGTTCGGGAACTGAAGCTTTCTTT	CASSPQGSSGTEAFF
TRBV6-5	TRBJ1-1	NA	NA	TGTGCCAGTTCGGGGGATAGGGACACTGAAGCTTTCTTT	CASSGDRDTEAFF
TRBV4-3	TRBJ1-6	NA	NA	TGCGCCAGCAGCCTGAAAGACGGGGATTCACCCCTCCACTTT	CASSLKDGDSPLHF
TRBV9	TRBJ2-7	NA	NA	TGTGCCAGCAGCGTAGGAGGGGGGGGTGGGGAGCAGTACTTC	CASSVGGGGGEQYF